What follows are 10 T cell receptor beta chains derived from one specimen sequenced in a study of blood T cell repertoires in COVID-19. Sequenced by immunoSEQ multiplex PCR; TCRdb stores in-frame clones only, minus some. The repertoire includes about 160,000 clones, 80% of them detected once, and roughly 3.5% sits in the top ten. The material sequenced was PBMCs or T cells enriched from blood (not recorded which). The receptor source for this set is a woman in her sixties who had recovered from COVID-19.

The chain employs TRBV3-1 (or the pseudogene TRBV3-2) and TRBJ2-1, with 8 bases matching TRBD2. The CDR3 totals 16 residues. Germline-derived CDR1 and CDR2 are LGHDT and YNNKEL (reference sequence). Germline trimming cut 3 bases from V and 9 bases from J; bases unmatched to any gene: 13. The CDR3 region is CASSQTGLALMGEQFF. The CDR3 DNA follows: TGTGCCAGCAGCCAGACAGGACTAGCTCTGATGGGTGAGCAGTTCTTC.

The chain joins TRBV3-1 (or the pseudogene TRBV3-2) to TRBJ2-5, with no clear D. Germline V gene data show CDR1 as LGHDT and CDR2 as YNNKEL (reference sequence). V was clipped by 4 bases and J by 1 base, with 10 bases between them. This CDR3 is built from 14 residues. The CDR3 reads CASSRLSIQETQYF. DNA of the CDR3: TGTGCCAGCAGCCGACTCAGTATCCAAGAGACCCAGTACTTC.

The J gene is TRBJ2-5, the V gene TRBV6-2 or TRBV6-3, with 9 bases that match TRBD2. Germline CDR1 and CDR2: MNHEY and SVGEGT. The CDR3 is 15 amino acids. V lost 2 bases, J lost 4 bases, and 5 bases stayed unmatched. CDR3 sequence (DNA): TGTGCCAGCAGTTACGGGCGGGGGGGCCGAGAGACCCAGTACTTC. This translates into CASSYGRGGRETQYF.

This clone was observed a single time. V gene TRBV6-5 combines with J gene TRBJ1-1; 9 positions agree with TRBD1. CDR1 and CDR2 (germline): MNHEY, SVGAGI. The V segment lost 2 bases and the J segment 4 bases; nucleotides outside the gene matches: 5. The length of the CDR3 is 15 residues. CDR3 sequence reads: CASSYLQGAGTEAFF. The CDR3, as DNA: TGTGCCAGCAGTTACCTACAGGGGGCCGGCACTGAAGCTTTCTTT.

The chain employs TRBV5-1 and TRBJ1-2; TRBD1 agrees at 10 bases. J lost 3 bases, V lost 1 base, and 12 bases had no gene match. CDR3 length: 18 amino acids. In germline, CDR1 is SGHRS, CDR2 YFSETQ. The CDR3 here is CASSLFVTGGSNYYGYTF. The CDR3 coding sequence is TGCGCCAGCAGCTTGTTCGTGACAGGGGGCTCTAACTACTATGGCTACACCTTC.

V gene TRBV11-2 combines with J gene TRBJ1-6, with 11 bases aligning to TRBD1. CDR1 is SGHAT and CDR2 is FQNNGV in the germline V gene. CDR3 length equals 15 residues. J gave up 7 bases and V 5 bases, and 4 bases lay outside the gene matches. Here the CDR3 reads CASSGQGALNSPLHF. CDR3 coding DNA: TGTGCCAGCAGCGGACAGGGGGCGCTGAATTCACCCCTCCACTTT.

The rearrangement uses TRBV15 and TRBJ1-4; weak D call: TRBD1 (6 bases). V was clipped by 8 bases and J by 2 bases, with 12 bases between them. Germline assignment: CDR1 LNHNV and CDR2 YYDKDF (reference sequence). The CDR3 covers 14 residues. The DNA for the CDR3 is TGTGCCACCGGGGGGGCTCTTACTAATGAAAAACTGTTTTTT. This encodes CATGGALTNEKLFF.

The CDR3 loop reads CAWSVGGQAGRAFF. As DNA, the CDR3 is TGTGCCTGGAGTGTCGGGGGGCAGGCAGGGAGAGCTTTCTTT. The chain joins TRBV30 to TRBJ1-1; maybe TRBD1 (6 bases). The CDR3 extends over 14 amino acids. V lost 0 bases, J lost 10 bases, and 18 bases lay in between. CDR1 is GTSNPN and CDR2 is SVGIG in the germline V gene (reference sequence).

The chain has TRBV30 and TRBJ1-6; 7 bases align to TRBD1. The V gene's germline CDR1 is GTSNPN and CDR2 SVGIG (reference sequence). The CDR3 sequence is 14 residues long. V lost 5 bases to trimming and J lost 7 bases; unmatched junction nucleotides: 8. DNA of the CDR3: TGTGCCTGGCAGACAGGGAGCGGAAATTCACCCCTCCACTTT. This sequence encodes CAWQTGSGNSPLHF.

The rearrangement joins TRBV12-3 or TRBV12-4 to TRBJ1-6, with D possibly TRBD1 on 5 matching bases. The V and J ends lost 6 bases and 11 bases respectively, with 14 bases between them. The CDR3 contains 13 residues. The CDR3 protein is CASSDIGVPPLHF. CDR3 DNA sequence: TGTGCCAGCAGCGATATAGGGGTTCCACCCCTCCACTTT.